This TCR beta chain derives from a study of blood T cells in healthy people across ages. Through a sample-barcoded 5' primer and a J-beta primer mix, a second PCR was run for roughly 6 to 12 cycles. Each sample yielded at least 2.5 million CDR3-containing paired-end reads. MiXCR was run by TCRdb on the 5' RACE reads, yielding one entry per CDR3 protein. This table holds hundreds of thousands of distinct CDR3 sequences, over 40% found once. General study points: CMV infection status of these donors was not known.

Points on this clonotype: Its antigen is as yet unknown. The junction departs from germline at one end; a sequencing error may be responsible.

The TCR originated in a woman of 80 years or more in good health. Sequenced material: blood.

The CDR3 region is CVSSRTAPYEQYF. CDR3 sequence (DNA): TGTGTCAGCAGCAGGACGGCGCCCTACGAGCAGTACTTC. The V call is TRBV27, the J call TRBJ2-4; no clear D gene. Judging by the DNA end, TRBJ2-7 fits better; the J call may be wrong. The V gene's germline CDR1 is MNHEY and CDR2 SMNVEV (reference sequence). The CDR3 sequence is 13 residues long.